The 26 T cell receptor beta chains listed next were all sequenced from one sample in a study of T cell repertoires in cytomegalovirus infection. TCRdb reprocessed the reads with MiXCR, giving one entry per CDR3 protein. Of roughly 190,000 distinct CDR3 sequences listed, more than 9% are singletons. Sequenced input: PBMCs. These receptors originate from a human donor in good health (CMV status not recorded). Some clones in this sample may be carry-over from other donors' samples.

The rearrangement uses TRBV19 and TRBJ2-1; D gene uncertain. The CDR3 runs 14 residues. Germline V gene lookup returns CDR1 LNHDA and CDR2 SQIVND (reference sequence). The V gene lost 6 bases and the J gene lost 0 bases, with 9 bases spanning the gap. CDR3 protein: CASRSASSYNEQFF. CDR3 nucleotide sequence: TGTGCCAGTAGAAGCGCTAGCTCCTACAATGAGCAGTTCTTC.

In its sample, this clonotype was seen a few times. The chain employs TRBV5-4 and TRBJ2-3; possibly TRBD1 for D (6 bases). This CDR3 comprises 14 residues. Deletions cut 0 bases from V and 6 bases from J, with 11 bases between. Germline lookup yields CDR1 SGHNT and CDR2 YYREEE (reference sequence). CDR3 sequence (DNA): TGTGCCAGCAGCTTGGTGGGGGCGCCTGATACGCAGTATTTT. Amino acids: CASSLVGAPDTQYF.

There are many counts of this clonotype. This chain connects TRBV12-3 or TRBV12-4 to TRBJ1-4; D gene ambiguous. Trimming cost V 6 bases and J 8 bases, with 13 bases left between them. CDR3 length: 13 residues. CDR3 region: CASRDLKEEKLFF. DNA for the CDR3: TGTGCCAGCAGGGACCTTAAGGAGGAAAAACTGTTTTTT.

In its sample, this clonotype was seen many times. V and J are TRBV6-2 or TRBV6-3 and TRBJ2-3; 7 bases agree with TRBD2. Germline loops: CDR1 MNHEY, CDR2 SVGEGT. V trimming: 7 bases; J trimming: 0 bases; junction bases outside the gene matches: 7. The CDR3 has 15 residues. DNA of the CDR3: TGTGCCAGCACCGAGACTAGCTTGAGCACAGATACGCAGTATTTT. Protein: CASTETSLSTDTQYF.

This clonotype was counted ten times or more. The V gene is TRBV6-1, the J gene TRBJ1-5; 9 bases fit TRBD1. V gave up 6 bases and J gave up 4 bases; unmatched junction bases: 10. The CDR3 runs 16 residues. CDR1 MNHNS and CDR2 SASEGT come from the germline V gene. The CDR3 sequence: CASSNSGQGGNQPQHF. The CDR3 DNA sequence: TGTGCCAGCAGCAACTCGGGACAGGGTGGAAATCAGCCCCAGCATTTT.

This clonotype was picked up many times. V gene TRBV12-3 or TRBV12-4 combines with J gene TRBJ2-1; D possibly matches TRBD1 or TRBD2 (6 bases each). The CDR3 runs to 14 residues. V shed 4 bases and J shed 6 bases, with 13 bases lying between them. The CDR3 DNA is TGTGCCAGCAGTTACGGGGGCCGTAGCAATGAGCAGTTCTTC. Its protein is CASSYGGRSNEQFF.

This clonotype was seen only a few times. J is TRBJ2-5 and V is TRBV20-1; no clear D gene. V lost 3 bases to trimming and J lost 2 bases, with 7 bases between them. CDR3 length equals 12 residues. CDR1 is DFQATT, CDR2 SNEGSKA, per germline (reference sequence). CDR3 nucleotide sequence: TGCAGTGCTAGCCAGGATCAAGAGACCCAGTACTTC. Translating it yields CSASQDQETQYF.

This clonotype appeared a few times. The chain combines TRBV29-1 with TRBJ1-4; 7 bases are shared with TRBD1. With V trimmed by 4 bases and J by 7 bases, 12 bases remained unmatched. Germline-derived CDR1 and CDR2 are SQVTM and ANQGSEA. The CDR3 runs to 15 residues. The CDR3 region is CSVGETGAFGEKLFF. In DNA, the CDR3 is TGCAGCGTTGGGGAAACAGGGGCTTTTGGTGAAAAACTGTTTTTT.

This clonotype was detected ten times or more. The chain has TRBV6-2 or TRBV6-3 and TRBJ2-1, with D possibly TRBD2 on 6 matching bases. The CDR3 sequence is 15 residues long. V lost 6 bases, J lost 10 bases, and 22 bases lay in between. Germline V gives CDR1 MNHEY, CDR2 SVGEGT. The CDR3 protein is CASRTPGLVRGEQFF. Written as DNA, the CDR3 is TGTGCCAGCAGAACACCGGGACTCGTGAGAGGGGAGCAGTTCTTC.

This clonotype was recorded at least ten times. As DNA, the CDR3 is TGTGCCAGCAGCTTACAGGGGCGTGATCAGCCCCAGCATTTT. Protein sequence: CASSLQGRDQPQHF. This chain links TRBV7-9 with TRBJ1-5; tentative D call: TRBD1 (6 bases). CDR3 size: 14 residues. The germline V and J ends were trimmed by 2 bases and 5 bases, with 10 bases remaining between them. Germline V gives CDR1 SEHNR, CDR2 FQNEAQ (reference sequence). The whole variable domain, remainder taken from reference TRBV7-9 and TRBJ1-5, is DTGVSQNPRHKITKRGQNVTFRCDPISEHNRLYWYRQTLGQGPEFLTYFQNEAQLEKSRLLSDRFSAERPKGSFSTLEIQRTEQGDSAMYLCASSLQGRDQPQHFGDGTRLSIL.

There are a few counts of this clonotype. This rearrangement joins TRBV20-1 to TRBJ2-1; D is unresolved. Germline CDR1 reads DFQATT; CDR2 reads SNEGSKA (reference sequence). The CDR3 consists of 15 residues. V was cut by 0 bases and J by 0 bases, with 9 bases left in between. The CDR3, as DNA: TGCAGTGCTAGAGAGGGCCTCAACTCCTACAATGAGCAGTTCTTC. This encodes CSAREGLNSYNEQFF.

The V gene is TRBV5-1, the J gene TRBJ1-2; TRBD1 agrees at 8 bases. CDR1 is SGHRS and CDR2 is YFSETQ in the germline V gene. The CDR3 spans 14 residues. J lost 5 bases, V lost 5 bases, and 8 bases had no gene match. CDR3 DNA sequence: TGCGCCAGCAGTTACTCGACAGGGGAATATGGCTACACCTTC. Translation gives CASSYSTGEYGYTF. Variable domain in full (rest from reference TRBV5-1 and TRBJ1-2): KAGVTQTPRYLIKTRGQQVTLSCSPISGHRSVSWYQQTPGQGLQFLFEYFSETQRNKGNFPGRFSGRQFSNSRSEMNVSTLELGDSALYLCASSYSTGEYGYTFGSGTRLTVV.

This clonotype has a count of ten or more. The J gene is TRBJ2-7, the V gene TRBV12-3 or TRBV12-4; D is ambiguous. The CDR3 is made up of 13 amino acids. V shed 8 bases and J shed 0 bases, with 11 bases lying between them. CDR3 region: CASAASSSYEQYF. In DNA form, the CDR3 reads TGTGCCAGCGCTGCCTCGAGCTCCTACGAGCAGTACTTC.

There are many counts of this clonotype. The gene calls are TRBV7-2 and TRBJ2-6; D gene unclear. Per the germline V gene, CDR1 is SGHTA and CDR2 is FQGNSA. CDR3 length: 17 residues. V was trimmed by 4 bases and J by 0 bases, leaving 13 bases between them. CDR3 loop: CASSSRAEFSGANVLTF. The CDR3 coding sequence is TGTGCCAGCAGCTCCCGGGCCGAATTCTCTGGGGCCAACGTCCTGACTTTC.

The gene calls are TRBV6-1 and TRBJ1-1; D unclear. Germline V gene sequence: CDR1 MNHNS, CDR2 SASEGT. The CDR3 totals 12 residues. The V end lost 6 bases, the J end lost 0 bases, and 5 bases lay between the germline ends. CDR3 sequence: CASRQMNTEAFF. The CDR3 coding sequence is TGTGCCAGCAGACAAATGAACACTGAAGCTTTCTTT.

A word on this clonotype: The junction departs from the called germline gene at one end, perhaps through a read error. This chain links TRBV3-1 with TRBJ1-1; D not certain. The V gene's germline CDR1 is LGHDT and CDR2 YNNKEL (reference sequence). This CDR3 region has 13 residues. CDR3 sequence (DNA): TGTGCCAGCAGCCAAGGGTTCAACACTGAAGCTTTATTT. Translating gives CASSQGFNTEALF. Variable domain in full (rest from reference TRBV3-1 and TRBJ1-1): DTAVSQTPKYLVTQMGNDKSIKCEQNLGHDTMYWYKQDSKKFLKIMFSYNNKELIINETVPNRFSPKSPDKAHLNLHINSLELGDSAVYFCASSQGFNTEALFGQGTRLTVV.

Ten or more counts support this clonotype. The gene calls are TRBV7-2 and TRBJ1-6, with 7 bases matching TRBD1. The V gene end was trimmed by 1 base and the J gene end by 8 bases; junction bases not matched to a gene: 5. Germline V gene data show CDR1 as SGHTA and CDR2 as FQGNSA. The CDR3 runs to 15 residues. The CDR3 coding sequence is TGTGCCAGCAGCTTAGTTGGCAGGGGGGATTCACCCCTCCACTTT. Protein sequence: CASSLVGRGDSPLHF.

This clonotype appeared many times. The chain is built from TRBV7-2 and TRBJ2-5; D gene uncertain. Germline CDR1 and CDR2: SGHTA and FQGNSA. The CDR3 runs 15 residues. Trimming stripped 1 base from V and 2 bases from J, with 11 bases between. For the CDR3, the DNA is TGTGCCAGCAGCTTAGATTTACACAGACAAGAGACCCAGTACTTC. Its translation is CASSLDLHRQETQYF.

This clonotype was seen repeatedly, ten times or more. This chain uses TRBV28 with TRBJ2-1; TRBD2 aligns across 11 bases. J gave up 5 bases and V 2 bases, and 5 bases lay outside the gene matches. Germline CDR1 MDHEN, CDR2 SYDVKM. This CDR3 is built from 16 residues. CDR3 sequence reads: CASSLTASGGNNEQFF. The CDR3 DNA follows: TGTGCCAGCAGTTTAACGGCTAGCGGGGGGAACAATGAGCAGTTCTTC.

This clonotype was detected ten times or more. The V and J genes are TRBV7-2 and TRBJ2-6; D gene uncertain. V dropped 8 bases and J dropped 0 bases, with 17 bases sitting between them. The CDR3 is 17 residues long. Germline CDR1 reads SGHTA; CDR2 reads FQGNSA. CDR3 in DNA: TGTGCCAGCCGAGACCGGGCCTTCAGCTCTGGGGCCAACGTCCTGACTTTC. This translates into CASRDRAFSSGANVLTF.

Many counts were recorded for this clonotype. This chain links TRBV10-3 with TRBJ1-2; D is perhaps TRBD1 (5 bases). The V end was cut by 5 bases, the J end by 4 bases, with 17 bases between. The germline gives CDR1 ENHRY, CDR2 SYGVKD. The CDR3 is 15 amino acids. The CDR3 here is CAISNQGRVGYGYTF. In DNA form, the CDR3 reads TGTGCCATCAGTAACCAGGGTAGGGTTGGCTATGGCTACACCTTC.

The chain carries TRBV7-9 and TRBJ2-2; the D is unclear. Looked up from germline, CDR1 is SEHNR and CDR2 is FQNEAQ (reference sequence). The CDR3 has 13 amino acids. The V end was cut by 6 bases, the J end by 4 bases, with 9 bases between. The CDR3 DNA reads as TGTGCCAGCAGTCTTATTTTCACCGGGGAGCTGTTTTTT. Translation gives CASSLIFTGELFF.

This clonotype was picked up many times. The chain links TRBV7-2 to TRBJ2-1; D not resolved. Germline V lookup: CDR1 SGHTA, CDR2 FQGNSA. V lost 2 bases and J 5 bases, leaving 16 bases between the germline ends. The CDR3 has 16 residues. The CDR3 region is CASSLFPPSQNNEQFF. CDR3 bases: TGTGCCAGCAGCTTATTCCCACCCTCACAAAACAATGAGCAGTTCTTC.

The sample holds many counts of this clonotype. CDR3 loop: CASSYRPYSGQGTNEKLFF. The CDR3, as DNA: TGTGCCAGCAGTTATAGACCATACAGCGGACAGGGGACTAATGAAAAACTGTTTTTT. The chain is built from TRBV7-2 and TRBJ1-4, with TRBD1 matching over 9 bases. Trimming took 6 bases from V and 2 from J; bases not matched to a gene: 16. CDR1 and CDR2 from the germline V gene are SGHTA and FQGNSA. This CDR3 is 19 amino acids long.

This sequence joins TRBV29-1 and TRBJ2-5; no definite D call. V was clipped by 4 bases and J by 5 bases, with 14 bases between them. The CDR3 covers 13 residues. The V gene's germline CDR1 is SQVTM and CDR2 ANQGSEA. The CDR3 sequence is CSVGVQRRETQYF. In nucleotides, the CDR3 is TGCAGCGTTGGAGTCCAGAGAAGGGAGACCCAGTACTTC.

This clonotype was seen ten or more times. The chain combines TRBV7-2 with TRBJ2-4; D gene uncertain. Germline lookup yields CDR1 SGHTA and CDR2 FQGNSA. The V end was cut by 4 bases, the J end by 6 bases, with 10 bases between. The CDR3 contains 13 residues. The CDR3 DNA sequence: TGTGCCAGCAGCTATGGGAAGGGAAACATTCAGTACTTC. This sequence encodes CASSYGKGNIQYF.